The present T cell receptor (beta chain) was sequenced within a study of tumor and adjacent non-tumor tissue in lung cancer. For the study at large: The cohort had about twelve adenocarcinoma, 2 squamous cell and 1 small cell patients.

Three rounds of nested PCR, following a modified ARM-PCR protocol, produced the TCRbeta library. TCRdb re-analysed the multiplex PCR reads in MiXCR, keeping a single row per CDR3 protein. The sample includes more than 85,000 distinct CDR3 sequences, around three fifths of them seen just once. This sample's RNA came from whole unsorted tissue. Newly diagnosed lung cancer patients had thoracic surgery in China, August–November 2014, without prior chemotherapy. This CDR3 is 12 amino acids long. Germline CDR1 reads MDHEN; CDR2 reads SYDVKM. Trimming shortened V by 8 bases and J by 0 bases, and 4 bases separated the two germline ends.

Sequenced sample: lung tumor tissue. The source is a man between 70 and 80 years old with non-small cell lung cancer. The chain recombines TRBV28 with TRBJ1-4, with D unresolved. The CDR3 nucleotides read TGTGCCAGCGGTCCAACTAATGAAAAACTGTTTTTT. It encodes CASGPTNEKLFF. Looking up the rest from reference TRBV28 and TRBJ1-4 gives the full variable domain: DVKVTQSSRYLVKRTGEKVFLECVQDMDHENMFWYRQDPGLGLRLIYFSYDVKMKEKGDIPEGYSVSREKKERFSLILESASTNQTSMYLCASGPTNEKLFFGSGTQLSVL.